The clone carrying this T cell receptor beta chain showed up just a few times. Other nucleotide sequences from this sample produce the same CDR3. This entry belongs to a study of shared clonotypes between healthy human individuals. Overall study context: The composition of the donors was a couple of women and three men aged 18 to 49.

Between the trimmed V and J ends, which lost 1 base and 4 bases, there was a span of 6 bases. Germline values: CDR1 SGHRS, CDR2 YFSETQ. This CDR3 has 13 amino acids. Deep was the level used in running the assay. In replicate PCRs of unsorted PBMC, around 310 ng DNA, tens of thousands of T cell genomes, was used. Some clones are missing from TCRdb's copy, which holds only in-frame ones; the method was immunoSEQ multiplex PCR. In the table there are 400,000 to 500,000 clones, 70% to 80% of which are singletons. Sequenced sample: PBMCs. This clonotype was obtained from a woman between 35 and 50 years old in good health. Some clones in this sample may be carry-over from other donors' samples. V usage is TRBV5-1 and J usage is TRBJ2-1; no definite D call. The CDR3 here is CASSLNSYNEQFF. CDR3 DNA sequence: TGCGCCAGCAGCTTGAACAGTTACAATGAGCAGTTCTTC.